This TCR beta chain was sequenced in a study of graft-versus-host responses after intestinal transplantation (dated by TCRdb to the early 2020s). As for the study more broadly: The transplants that recipients received were multivisceral, liver-intestinal, or isolated intestinal. A peak of at least 4% donor T cells among recipient peripheral blood mononuclear cells was the definition used for donor T cell macrochimerism. Rather than going through the commercial service, samples from three later patients were sequenced in-house on an Illumina MiSeq and processed with MiXCR. The cohort enrolled 24 intestinal transplant recipients including one retransplant, and 3 patients lacking pretransplant specimens were excluded. Bulk TCR-beta CDR3 sequencing was used to track graft-versus-host and host-versus-graft alloreactive T cell clones in the graft, circulation and bone marrow after intestinal transplantation. Anti-thymocyte globulin induction was given to all recipients, followed by maintenance tacrolimus and steroids for 2 to 3 years. Alloreactive clones were identified by sequencing pre-transplant mixed lymphocyte reaction products and comparing them with unstimulated pre-transplant donor and recipient T cells. The investigation overall reported the following: GvH clones were detected in recipient bone marrow, and some of these GvH clones were observed earlier in ileal mucosa or blood, consistent with an intestinal mucosal origin. Conclusions were limited by the relatively low number and heterogeneity of intestinal transplant patients. Early after transplant, peak levels of circulating GvH clones were associated with declines in HvG clones. Patients with donor T cell macrochimerism had high GvH to HvG T cell clonal ratios in their allografts.

CDR1 and CDR2 are drawn from the germline V gene: LGHNA, YNFKEQ. At the junction V is shortened by 0 bases and J by 1 base, with 11 bases in between. The CDR3 holds 16 amino acids from the cysteine to the phenylalanine. Only the CDR3 DNA is retained, 48 bases long and in frame from the first base. The receptor library was made with the immunoSEQ multiplex PCR assay. For most patients, genomic DNA was isolated with the Qiagen DNeasy Blood and Tissue Kit and shipped frozen to Adaptive Biotechnologies for TCR sequencing. High-throughput TCR-beta CDR3 sequencing of genomic DNA from most patients was performed by Adaptive Biotechnologies. Concerning the study's data processing: TCR sequencing data were retrieved from Adaptive's ImmunoSEQ software for around 19 patients, whereas a few other patients were processed with MiXCR and VDJtools. CD4 versus CD8 sorting errors were corrected by removing sequences found in both subsets at a frequency ratio below 5:1. CDR3 nucleotide sequences shared between donor and recipient were removed because their origin could not be assigned. To count as alloreactive, a clone needed at least 2-fold expansion over unstimulated cells and a minimum CFSE-low frequency of 0.002% (template counts) or 0.001% (read counts). Clones detected in sequenced pre-transplant spleen, lymph node, or MLR CFSE-low populations of the donor or recipient were defined as mappable. Cumulative frequency of alloreactive clones was calculated as a percentage of all sequences weighted by copy number. Imported from immuneACCESS, the table was reduced by TCRdb to in-frame sequences with V and J called. These copies leave out some clones; in studies compared against another copy, an unresolved V gene accounts for under half, and the cause of the remainder is not known. V and J calls and clone size come straight from that table; D and trimming were deduced from the DNA. The sample table shows around 36,000 clones, and about 96% are seen once. The ten largest clones add up to roughly 0.22% of the sample.

This sample's time point label indicates: cells obtained before transplantation from donor or recipient. CD3+CD4+ and CD3+CD8+ populations were FACS-sorted from unstimulated pre-transplant donor and recipient cells taken from spleen or lymph nodes. On this clone: There is no known antigen for this receptor. No base-level quality is on record; no much larger clone is a single base apart.

The sample here was unstimulated CD8+ T cells sorted from spleen or lymph node cells, taken before transplant. The sequence links TRBV4-2 to TRBJ2-3; the D gene lacks a confident call. The receptor comes from a human donor who was the organ donor for an intestinal transplant. This receptor has the CDR3 CASSQDLSSGTDTQYF. The base sequence is TGTGCCAGCAGCCAAGATCTCTCCAGTGGCACAGATACGCAGTATTTT.